This T cell receptor (beta chain) appears in the sequencing data of a study of blood T cells in healthy people across ages. Study findings and constraints: Age brought a roughly linear fall in TCR beta diversity measured per million T cells.

As regards this clonotype: Its antigen is not known. The junction differs from germline at one of its ends, possibly a read error.

CDR1 SGHRS and CDR2 YFSETQ come from the germline V gene. CDR3 size: 14 residues. A second about 7 to 12 cycle PCR used barcoded and J-beta primers. Using its own MiXCR run on the 5' RACE reads, TCRdb lists one record per CDR3 protein. The data contain approximately 810,000 distinct CDR3 sequences, roughly 40% of them singletons. The clonotype comes from a man between 18 and 35 years old in good health. Sequenced sample: blood. The chain uses TRBV5-1 and TRBJ1-6; D is ambiguous. The CDR3 DNA reads TGCACCAGCAGCTTGGTTACGGATGGCTCACCCCTCCACTTT. It encodes CTSSLVTDGSPLHF.